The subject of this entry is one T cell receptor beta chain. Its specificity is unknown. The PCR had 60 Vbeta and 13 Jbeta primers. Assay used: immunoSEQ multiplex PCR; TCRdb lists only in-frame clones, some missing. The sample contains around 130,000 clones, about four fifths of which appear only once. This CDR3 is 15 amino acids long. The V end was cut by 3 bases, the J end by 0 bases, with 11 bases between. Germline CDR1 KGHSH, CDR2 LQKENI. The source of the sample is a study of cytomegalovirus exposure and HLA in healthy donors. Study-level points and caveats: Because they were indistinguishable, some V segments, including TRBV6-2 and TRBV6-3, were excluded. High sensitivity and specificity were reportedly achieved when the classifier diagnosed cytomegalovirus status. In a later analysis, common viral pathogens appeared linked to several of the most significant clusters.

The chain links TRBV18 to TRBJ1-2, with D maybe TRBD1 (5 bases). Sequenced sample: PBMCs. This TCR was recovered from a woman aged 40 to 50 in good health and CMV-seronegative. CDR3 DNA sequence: TGTGCCAGCTCACCGTCGACAGCATCTAACTATGGCTACACCTTC. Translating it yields CASSPSTASNYGYTF.